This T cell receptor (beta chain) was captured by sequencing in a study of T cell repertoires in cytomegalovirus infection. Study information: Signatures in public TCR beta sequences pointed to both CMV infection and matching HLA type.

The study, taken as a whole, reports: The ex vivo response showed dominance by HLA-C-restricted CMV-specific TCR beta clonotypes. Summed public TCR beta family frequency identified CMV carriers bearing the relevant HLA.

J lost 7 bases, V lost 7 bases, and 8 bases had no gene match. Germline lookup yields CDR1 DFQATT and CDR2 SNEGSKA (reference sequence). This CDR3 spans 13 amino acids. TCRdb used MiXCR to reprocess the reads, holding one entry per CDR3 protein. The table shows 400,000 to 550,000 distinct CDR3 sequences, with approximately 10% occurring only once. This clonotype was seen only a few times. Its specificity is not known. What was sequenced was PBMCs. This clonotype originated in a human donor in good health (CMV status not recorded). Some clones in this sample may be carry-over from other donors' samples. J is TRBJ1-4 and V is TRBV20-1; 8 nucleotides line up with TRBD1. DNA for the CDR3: TGCAGTGTTCAACAGGGGGGTGGTGAAAAACTGTTTTTT. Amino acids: CSVQQGGGEKLFF.